Listed below are T cell receptor beta chains from one sample, sequenced in a study of blood T cells in healthy people across ages. TCRdb reanalysed the 5' RACE reads using MiXCR and keeps one entry per CDR3 protein. Found here are approximately 1.5 million distinct CDR3 sequences, roughly 30% of them singletons; the top ten hold about 11%. Material for sequencing was blood. Every receptor here comes from a woman aged 25 to 45 in good health. Both conserved end residues are part of each CDR3. A D gene is named only where the DNA matches it firmly. Some rows mark clone size as missing; the rest say once, few, many or name a class of expanded clone.

>TRBV15|TRBD1|TRBJ1-2|-
TGTGCCACCAGCTCCCGGGACAGGGGGCTAAGCGGCTACACCTTC
CATSSRDRGLSGYTF
>TRBV5-5|-|TRBJ2-7|-
TGTGCCAGCAGCTGGGGGACAACACGAGGAGAGCAGTACTTC
CASSWGTTRGEQYF
>TRBV6-6|-|TRBJ2-1|-
TGTGCCAGCTCAAGCGACAGGACTTACAATGAGCAGTTCTTC
CASSSDRTYNEQFF
>TRBV7-9|-|TRBJ1-1|few
TGTGCCAGCAGAGGCCGAGGGACACTGAACACTGAAGCTTTCTTT
CASRGRGTLNTEAFF
>TRBV29-1|-|TRBJ1-5|-
TGCAGCGTCGCTGTCGGGCACAATCAGCCCCAGCATTTT
CSVAVGHNQPQHF
>TRBV20-1|TRBD1|TRBJ1-2|-
TGCAGTGCCCCGGGCGGGGGACAGAACTATGGCTACACCTTC
CSAPGGGQNYGYTF
>TRBV11-2|-|TRBJ1-1|-
TGTGCCAGCAGCTCGATGACAGCAGGAGACACTGAAGCTTTCTTT
CASSSMTAGDTEAFF
>TRBV6-1|TRBD2|TRBJ2-5|-
TGTGCCAGGGGGACTAGCGGAGCCCGGGGAGAGACCCAGTACTTC
CARGTSGARGETQYF
>TRBV29-1|TRBD1|TRBJ2-7|many
TGCAGCGTCTCGTGGACAGGGAAGTACGAGCAGTACTTC
CSVSWTGKYEQYF
>TRBV20-1|-|TRBJ2-7|few
TGCAGTGCTAGAGAAGGGAGCGGCAACTACGAGCAGTACTTC
CSAREGSGNYEQYF
>TRBV5-1|TRBD2|TRBJ2-1|-
TGCGCCAGCAGGGGACTAGCGGGGTACAATGAGCGGTTCTTC
CASRGLAGYNERFF
>TRBV21-1|-|TRBJ2-7|-
TGTGCCAGCGGTTTAAAATACGAGCAGTACTTC
CASGLKYEQYF
>TRBV4-2|-|TRBJ1-1|few
TGTGCCAGCAGCCAAGATTTCGAACCGGGCAATTCGGTCAACACTGAAGCTTTCTTT
CASSQDFEPGNSVNTEAFF
>TRBV27|-|TRBJ2-3|many
TGTGCCAGCAGTTTAGTCGGGTCAGGAGATACGCAGTATTTT
CASSLVGSGDTQYF
>TRBV7-9|-|TRBJ1-2|-
TGTGCCAGCAGCTATTGGGCAGGGTCGGGTAACTATGGCTACACCTTC
CASSYWAGSGNYGYTF
>TRBV6-1|TRBD1|TRBJ1-2|once
TGTGCCAGCAGTGCACACCGGGACAGAGTTATTTATGGCTACACCTTC
CASSAHRDRVIYGYTF
>TRBV3-1|TRBD1|TRBJ2-7|-
TGTGCCGGCAGCGGAGGGACAGGCCCCTACGAGCAGTACTTC
CAGSGGTGPYEQYF
>TRBV7-8|TRBD1|TRBJ1-2|once
TGTGCCAGCAGCTTGGACAGGGAAGCTCTTATCGGCTACACCTTC
CASSLDREALIGYTF
>TRBV28|-|TRBJ2-1|-
TGTGCCAGCAGTTTCCCCTCCCAGGGGACTAATGAGCAGTTCTTC
CASSFPSQGTNEQFF
>TRBV12-2|-|TRBJ2-5|-
TGTGCAAGTCGCTCACCCACGACTAGCGGGGGGGCCAAAGAGACCCAGTACTTC
CASRSPTTSGGAKETQYF
>TRBV27|-|TRBJ2-7|few
TGTGCCAGCAGAGGGATCGGGTACGAGCAGTACTTC
CASRGIGYEQYF
>TRBV6-5|TRBD2|TRBJ2-5|few
TGTGCCAGCAGTTCGGGGACTAGCGGGACGTTGTGGGAGACCCAGTACTTC
CASSSGTSGTLWETQYF
>TRBV7-6|-|TRBJ2-2|few
TGTGCCAGCAGCCCCCGGAGCTACACCGGGGAGCTGTTTTTT
CASSPRSYTGELFF
>TRBV20-1|-|TRBJ1-1|-
TGCAGTGTCGCCCCCTTTTTAGTAGACACTGAAGCTTTCTTT
CSVAPFLVDTEAFF
>TRBV12-3/TRBV12-4|-|TRBJ1-5|few
TGTGCCAGCAGACACAGGGACAATCAGCCCCAGCATTTT
CASRHRDNQPQHF
>TRBV12-3/TRBV12-4|TRBD1|TRBJ1-4|-
TGTGCCAGCAGCGGACAGGGGCGGAGTGAAAAACTGTTTTTT
CASSGQGRSEKLFF
>TRBV18|-|TRBJ1-5|-
TGTGCCAGCTCAAGGGACACCAGCAATCAGCCCCAGCATTTT
CASSRDTSNQPQHF
>TRBV3-1|TRBD2|TRBJ2-1|few
TGTGCCAGCAGCCAAGGGACTAGCGGGAGAAACGGTGAGCAGTTCTTC
CASSQGTSGRNGEQFF
>TRBV2|-|TRBJ2-6|once
TGTGCCAGCAGTTCTATCATGAACTCTGGGGCCAACGTCCTGACTTTC
CASSSIMNSGANVLTF
>TRBV20-1|-|TRBJ2-3|few
TGCAGTGCCAGAGGATGGGTAGAAGGCACAGATACGCAGTATTTT
CSARGWVEGTDTQYF
>TRBV6-2/TRBV6-3|-|TRBJ2-3|-
TGTGCCAGTGCCGGCATCGATACGCAGTATTTT
CASAGIDTQYF
>TRBV7-8|-|TRBJ1-2|-
TGTGCCAGCAGCCCCCTTGCGGGCGGCAAGAACTATGGCTACACCTTC
CASSPLAGGKNYGYTF
>TRBV10-3|TRBD1|TRBJ2-5|-
TGTGCCAGTCAGGGGGCCTTGGGGGAGACCCAGTACTTC
CASQGALGETQYF
>TRBV28|TRBD2|TRBJ2-7|-
TGTACCAGCAGTTCGCCCACTAGCGGGGCCCGTATGGAGCGGTACTTC
CTSSSPTSGARMERYF
>TRBV7-8|TRBD1|TRBJ2-6|-
TGTGCCAGCAGCCTCCGGGACAGCGCCTCTGGGGCCAACGTCCTGACTTTC
CASSLRDSASGANVLTF
>TRBV2|-|TRBJ2-1|-
TGTGCCAGCAGGCAGGATTATAACAATGAGCAGTTCTTC
CASRQDYNNEQFF
>TRBV29-1|-|TRBJ1-1|-
TGCAGCGTCCTACTACAGGGAATCGCTTTCTTT
CSVLLQGIAFF
>TRBV7-8|-|TRBJ2-3|-
TGTGCCAGCAGCTTAGACCGGGTGTATTTT
CASSLDRVYF
>TRBV20-1|TRBD2|TRBJ2-1|-
TGCAGTGCCCTGGGGGGAGCGGGAGATCCTAATGAGCAGTTCTTC
CSALGGAGDPNEQFF
>TRBV4-2|TRBD1|TRBJ1-4|-
TGTGCCAGCAGCCAGGGACAGGGGGATTATGAAAAACTGTTTTTT
CASSQGQGDYEKLFF
>TRBV27|TRBD1|TRBJ2-1|-
TGTGCCGGCAGTTTACAGGGGCTAAAGGACAATGAGCAGTTCTTC
CAGSLQGLKDNEQFF
>TRBV29-1|-|TRBJ1-2|few
TGCAGCGTGACAAGGGTAGAAGGGCACTATGGCTACACCTTC
CSVTRVEGHYGYTF
>TRBV5-1|-|TRBJ1-4|-
TGCGCCAGCAGCTTGGATGGGACCTCAAATGAAAAACTGTTTTTT
CASSLDGTSNEKLFF
>TRBV20-1|-|TRBJ2-7|-
TGCAGAGCTAGAGGGCAGGAAACCTACGAGCAGTACTTC
CRARGQETYEQYF
>TRBV10-3|-|TRBJ2-5|many
TGTGCCATCGGGGGGCAAGAGACCCAGTACTTC
CAIGGQETQYF
>TRBV5-1|-|TRBJ2-5|few
TGCGCCAGCAGCGGGGCTAGGGGAAATATGGACAAGGAAGAGACCCAGTACTTC
CASSGARGNMDKEETQYF
>TRBV27|-|TRBJ2-7|few
TGTGCCAGCAGGCCTAGACAGGAGGTTGGCGAGCAGTACTTC
CASRPRQEVGEQYF
>TRBV7-2|TRBD2|TRBJ2-1|few
TGTGCCAGCAGCTTCCGCGGCGAACTAGCGAATGAGCAGTTCTTC
CASSFRGELANEQFF
>TRBV20-1|-|TRBJ2-1|few
TGCAGTGCACGGGGGTCACCCGACCCCTACAATGAGCAGTTCTTC
CSARGSPDPYNEQFF
>TRBV11-2|-|TRBJ2-7|-
TGTGCCAGCAGCTGCGTTGAGGGGTCCTGCGAGCAGTACTTC
CASSCVEGSCEQYF
>TRBV20-1|-|TRBJ2-3|few
TGCAGTGCGAGAGGGGGTTCCGCGCAGTATTTT
CSARGGSAQYF
>TRBV12-3/TRBV12-4|-|TRBJ2-4|-
TGTGCCAGCAGTACCCCCTTAGAAAGGGGAGGAAACATTCAGTACTTC
CASSTPLERGGNIQYF